These T cell receptor beta chains were read from a single sample in a study of tumor-infiltrating lymphocytes in primary liver carcinoma. TCRdb independently ran MiXCR on the multiplex PCR reads; one entry per CDR3 protein. The data contain about 300,000 distinct CDR3 sequences, approximately 60% of them singletons. Sample: peripheral blood. These receptors were taken from a man in his forties with primary liver carcinoma and hepatitis B virus infection. Both conserved end residues are trimmed from each CDR3.

j_call v_call cdr3_aa
TRBJ2-7 TRBV6-1 ASCVSRGLCYEQY
TRBJ1-1 TRBV7-8 ASSLRPPVSSTEAF
TRBJ1-5 TRBV28 ASSFGWGNQPQH
TRBJ2-1 TRBV11-1 ASSLVASGSTYNEQF
TRBJ2-2 TRBV6-2/TRBV6-3 AGRRTRGANTGELF
TRBJ2-1 TRBV10-3 AISESDVNEQF
TRBJ2-3 TRBV12-3/TRBV12-4 ASSPSGSTDTQY
TRBJ1-2 TRBV30 AWSDGTIET
TRBJ2-2 TRBV12-3/TRBV12-4 ASSFQGLADTGELF
TRBJ1-5 TRBV24-1 ATRGNGNQPQH
TRBJ2-1 TRBV6-2/TRBV6-3 AISGAHKQF
TRBJ2-7 TRBV25-1 ASGKGTSGSYEQY
TRBJ2-3 TRBV5-4 ASSTTIGVYTDTQY
TRBJ1-2 TRBV6-2/TRBV6-3 VSNYSGELGYGYT
TRBJ1-3 TRBV12-3/TRBV12-4 ASSWGVPGNTIY
TRBJ2-1 TRBV28 ASIAALGAEQF
TRBJ2-7 TRBV11-1 ASSRTRDSRYGQY
TRBJ2-5 TRBV5-4 ASSRSAGVMETQY
TRBJ2-7 TRBV4-2 ASSLAWGQDKG
TRBJ2-6 TRBV7-9 ASSLWATSGVNVLT
TRBJ1-1 TRBV29-1 SVGTGREAF
TRBJ2-1 TRBV11-2 ASSRFYEQF
TRBJ2-3 TRBV6-1 ASSDSQADTQY
TRBJ2-2 TRBV28 ASSSAADSNTGELF
TRBJ2-2 TRBV11-2 ASSLEGLADTGELF
TRBJ2-4 TRBV24-1 ATSGDKNIQY
TRBJ2-7 TRBV11-1 ASRGKLSYEQC
TRBJ2-7 TRBV6-2/TRBV6-3 ASSTQGHYEQY
TRBJ2-1 TRBV24-1 ATSDPLAGTTYNEQF
TRBJ2-7 TRBV11-2 ACSLAGAGHEQY
TRBJ1-4 TRBV11-2 ASSARDKWNEKLF
TRBJ1-2 TRBV10-3 AIKGAGHYGYT
TRBJ2-3 TRBV11-2 ASISRTDMQY
TRBJ2-7 TRBV12-3/TRBV12-4 ASSPGHPDEQY
TRBJ2-7 TRBV28 ASNVPGLASYEQY
TRBJ2-7 TRBV20-1 SATQGSPYKQY
TRBJ1-1 TRBV28 ASSLLGVDTEAF
TRBJ2-5 TRBV6-5 AISPLTSGSQETQY
TRBJ2-1 TRBV12-3/TRBV12-4 ASSLKRAVNEQF
TRBJ2-7 TRBV5-1 ASRLGTVSSYEQY
TRBJ2-3 TRBV11-2 ASSRTSGSDTDTQY
TRBJ2-7 TRBV5-4 ASSRDGQGSYEQY
TRBJ2-3 TRBV5-6 ASIWLHGDTQY
TRBJ2-1 TRBV5-1 ASSLTGGLNEQF
- TRBV6-1 VVSLSRTGDYEQF
TRBJ2-5 TRBV5-4 ASSQNAGTGRETHY
TRBJ1-1 TRBV6-2/TRBV6-3 ASSYSRGRDPEAF
TRBJ1-1 TRBV30 AWRRNTEAF